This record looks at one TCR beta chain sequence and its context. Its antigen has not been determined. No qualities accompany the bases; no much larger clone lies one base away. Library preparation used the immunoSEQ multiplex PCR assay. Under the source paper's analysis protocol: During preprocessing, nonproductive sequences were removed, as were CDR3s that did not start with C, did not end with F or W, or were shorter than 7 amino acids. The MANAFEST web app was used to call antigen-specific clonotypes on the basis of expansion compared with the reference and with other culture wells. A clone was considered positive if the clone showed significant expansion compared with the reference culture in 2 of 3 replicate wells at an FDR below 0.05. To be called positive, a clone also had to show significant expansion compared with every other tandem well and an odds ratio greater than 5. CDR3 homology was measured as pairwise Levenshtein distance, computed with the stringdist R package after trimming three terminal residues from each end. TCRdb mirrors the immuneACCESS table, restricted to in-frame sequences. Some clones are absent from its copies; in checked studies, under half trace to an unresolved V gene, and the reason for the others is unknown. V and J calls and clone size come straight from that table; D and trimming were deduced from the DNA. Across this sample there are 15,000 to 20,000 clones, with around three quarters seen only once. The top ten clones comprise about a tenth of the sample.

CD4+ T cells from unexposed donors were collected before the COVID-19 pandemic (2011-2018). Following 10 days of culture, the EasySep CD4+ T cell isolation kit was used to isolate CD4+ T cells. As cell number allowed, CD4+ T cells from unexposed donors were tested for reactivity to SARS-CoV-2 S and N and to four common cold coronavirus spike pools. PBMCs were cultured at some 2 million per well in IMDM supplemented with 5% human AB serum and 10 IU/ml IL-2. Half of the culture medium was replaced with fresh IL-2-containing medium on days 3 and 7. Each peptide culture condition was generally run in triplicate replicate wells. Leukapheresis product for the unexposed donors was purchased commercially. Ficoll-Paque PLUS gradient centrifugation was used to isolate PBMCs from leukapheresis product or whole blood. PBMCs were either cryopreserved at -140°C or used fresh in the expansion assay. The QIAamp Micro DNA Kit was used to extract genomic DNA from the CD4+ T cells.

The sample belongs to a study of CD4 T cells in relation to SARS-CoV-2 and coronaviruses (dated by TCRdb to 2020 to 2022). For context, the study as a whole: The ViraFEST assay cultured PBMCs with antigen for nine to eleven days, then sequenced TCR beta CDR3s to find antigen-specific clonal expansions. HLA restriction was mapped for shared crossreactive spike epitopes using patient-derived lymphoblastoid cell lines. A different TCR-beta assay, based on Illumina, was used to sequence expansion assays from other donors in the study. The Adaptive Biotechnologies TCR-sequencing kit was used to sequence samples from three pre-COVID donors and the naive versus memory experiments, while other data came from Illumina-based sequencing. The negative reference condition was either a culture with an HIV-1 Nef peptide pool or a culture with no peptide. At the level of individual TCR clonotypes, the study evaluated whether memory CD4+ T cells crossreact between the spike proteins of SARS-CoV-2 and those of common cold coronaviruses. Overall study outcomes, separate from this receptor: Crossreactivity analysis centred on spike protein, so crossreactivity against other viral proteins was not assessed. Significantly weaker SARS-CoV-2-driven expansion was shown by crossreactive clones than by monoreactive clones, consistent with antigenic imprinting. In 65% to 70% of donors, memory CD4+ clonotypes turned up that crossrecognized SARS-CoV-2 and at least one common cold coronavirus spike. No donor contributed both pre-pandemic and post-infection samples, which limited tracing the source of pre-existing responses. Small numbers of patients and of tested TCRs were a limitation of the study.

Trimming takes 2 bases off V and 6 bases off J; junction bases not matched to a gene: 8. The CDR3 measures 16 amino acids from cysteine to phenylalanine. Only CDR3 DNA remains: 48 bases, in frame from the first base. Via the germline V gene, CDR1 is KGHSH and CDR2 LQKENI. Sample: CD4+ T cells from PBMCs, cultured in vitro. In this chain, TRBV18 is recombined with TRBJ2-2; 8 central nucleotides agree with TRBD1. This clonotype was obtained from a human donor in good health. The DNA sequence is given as TGTGCCAGCTCACCATCGGCAGGGGGCGAGGCCGGGGAGCTGTTTTTT. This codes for CASSPSAGGEAGELFF.